The rows below give T cell receptor beta chains drawn from one sample of a study of cytomegalovirus exposure and HLA in healthy donors. Assay: immunoSEQ multiplex PCR; the TCRdb copy retains only in-frame clones and omits some. The sample has around 90,000 clones, about 68% seen once. The sample taken for sequencing was PBMCs. The source is a human donor in good health. Both conserved end residues are part of each CDR3. Fields, in order: clone size, J gene, D gene, V gene, CDR3 DNA, CDR3 protein. A D gene is named only where the DNA matches it firmly. Clone size appears in some rows only: once, few, many, or a class for an expanded clone.

>NA|TRBJ1-1|TRBD1|TRBV9
TGTGCCAGCAGCTCCGTGACAGGGGATCGAGGAGCTTTCTTT
CASSSVTGDRGAFF
>NA|TRBJ1-6|TRBD1|TRBV7-6
TGTGCCAGCAGCCCAAGAGGTGGGACAGGGAATTCACCCCTCCACTTT
CASSPRGGTGNSPLHF
>NA|TRBJ2-3|TRBD2|TRBV7-2
TGTGCCAGCAGCTCCCCGGCGGGGGGTAGGACAGATACGCAGTATTTT
CASSSPAGGRTDTQYF
>NA|TRBJ2-7|TRBD2|TRBV27
TGTGCCAGCAAGGCTAGCGGGGTAACCTACGAGCAGTACTTC
CASKASGVTYEQYF
>few|TRBJ2-7|NA|TRBV7-9
TGTGCCAGCAGCTTAGGGACAGCCGAGCAGTACTTC
CASSLGTAEQYF
>NA|TRBJ1-1|TRBD1|TRBV19
TGTGCCAGTACCACTTTGCCGGGACAGGGGTCTGAAGCTTTCTTT
CASTTLPGQGSEAFF
>NA|TRBJ2-1|NA|TRBV7-2
TGTGCCAGCAGCATAACGGGGGCAGGGGGTGAGCAGTTCTTC
CASSITGAGGEQFF
>NA|TRBJ2-5|TRBD2|TRBV2
TGTGCCAGCACGTCGACTAGCGGGGGCTGGGGGGAGACCCAGTACTTC
CASTSTSGGWGETQYF
>once|TRBJ1-6|NA|TRBV6-5
TGTGCCAGCAGTTTTAGAGGATCACCCCTCCACTTT
CASSFRGSPLHF
>NA|TRBJ2-4|NA|TRBV30
TGCGCCTGGAGTGTACATGGTCTGGACATTCAGTACTTC
CAWSVHGLDIQYF
>few|TRBJ1-6|NA|TRBV7-9
TGTGCCAGCAGCTTAGCGGCCAGTTCTAATTCACCCCTCCACTTT
CASSLAASSNSPLHF
>once|TRBJ2-2|TRBD2|TRBV10-3
TGTGCCGCCGGGGGGGACACCGGGGAGCTGTTTTTT
CAAGGDTGELFF
>NA|TRBJ2-7|NA|TRBV9
TGTGCCAGTAGCGAGGGGCCCTTATCCTACGAGCAGTACTTC
CASSEGPLSYEQYF
>NA|TRBJ2-4|NA|TRBV30
TGTGCCCTAGAAGGGGTAGCCAAAAACATTCAGTACTTC
CALEGVAKNIQYF
>NA|TRBJ1-3|TRBD1|TRBV7-9
TGTGCAAACAGGGGGGCGACAGGAAACACCATATATTTT
CANRGATGNTIYF
>NA|TRBJ2-3|TRBD2|TRBV5-1
TGCGCCAGCAGAGGACTAGCGGGGGGCCCAGGCACGCAGTATTTT
CASRGLAGGPGTQYF
>NA|TRBJ2-3|NA|TRBV5-1
TGCGCCAGCACCCGCCAGGGCCCAGATACGCAGTATTTT
CASTRQGPDTQYF
>NA|TRBJ1-6|NA|TRBV27
TGTGCCAGCAGTTCCCTCGGGGGGAAAGTTAATTCACCCCTCCACTTT
CASSSLGGKVNSPLHF
>few|TRBJ1-6|TRBD1|TRBV5-1
TGCGCCAGCAGCTTGGTAGGGGGCAATTCACCCCTCCACTTT
CASSLVGGNSPLHF
>NA|TRBJ2-1|NA|TRBV5-1
TGCGCCAGCAGCCCCGCGGGTCACAATGAGCAGTTCTTC
CASSPAGHNEQFF
>NA|TRBJ2-7|TRBD2|TRBV12-5
TGTGCTAGTGGTTCGGGACTAGCGGGGGCTTCTCCTTACGAGCAGTACTTC
CASGSGLAGASPYEQYF
>NA|TRBJ1-1|TRBD1|TRBV2
TGTGCCAGCAGTCGACAGGGAAACAGAGCTTTCTTT
CASSRQGNRAFF
>NA|TRBJ2-7|NA|TRBV27
TGTGCCAGCAGTCTCTCGATGACGGGGGTTTCCGAGCAGTACTTC
CASSLSMTGVSEQYF
>NA|TRBJ2-4|TRBD1|TRBV18
TGTGCCAGCTTACCCCGGGACAGGGCAGCGGGAGCCAAAAACATTCAGTACTTC
CASLPRDRAAGAKNIQYF
>NA|TRBJ2-7|NA|TRBV7-9
TGTGCCAGCAGCTTAGTCAGTGGGGGGAGGACCTACGAGCAGTACTTC
CASSLVSGGRTYEQYF
>NA|TRBJ2-7|TRBD2|TRBV7-6
TGTGCCAGCAGCTTAGAGGCGGGGGGGCCCTACGAGCAGTACTTC
CASSLEAGGPYEQYF
>NA|TRBJ2-7|NA|TRBV6-6
TGTGCCAGCAGTTACTCCGGGGGTTCTTACGAGCAGTACTTC
CASSYSGGSYEQYF
>NA|TRBJ2-7|TRBD1|TRBV9
TGTGCCAGCAGCGGGAGACAGGGCCACTACGAGCAGTACTTC
CASSGRQGHYEQYF
>NA|TRBJ1-5|TRBD1|TRBV30
TGTGCCTGGAGTGGGACAGGATCTAATCAGCCCCAGCATTTT
CAWSGTGSNQPQHF
>NA|TRBJ2-3|TRBD2|TRBV7-9
TGTGCCAGCAGCTTAGGGCGGGGGGGCCCCGCAGATGCGCAGTATTTT
CASSLGRGGPADAQYF
>NA|TRBJ1-3|NA|TRBV6-1
TGTGCCAGCAGTGAAATAACAGTCTCTGGAAACACCATATATTTT
CASSEITVSGNTIYF
>NA|TRBJ2-7|NA|TRBV4-3
TGCGCCAGCAGCCAAGACACAGGCCCTAACGAGCAGTACTTC
CASSQDTGPNEQYF
>NA|TRBJ2-2|TRBD1|TRBV29-1
TGCAGCGTCCCACAGGGGCGGGACACCGGGGAGCTGTTTTTT
CSVPQGRDTGELFF
>NA|TRBJ1-1|NA|TRBV7-2
TGTGCCAGCAGCCCGGGAGGGATAGGGACTGAAGCTTTCTTT
CASSPGGIGTEAFF
>NA|TRBJ2-2|NA|TRBV5-1
TGCGCCAGCAGCTTGGGTAGGGGTTATACCGGGGAGCTGTTTTTT
CASSLGRGYTGELFF
>NA|TRBJ1-4|NA|TRBV14
TGTGCCAGCAGCCAAGTCCTCGGCGGCAATGAAAAACTGTTTTTT
CASSQVLGGNEKLFF
>NA|TRBJ2-1|NA|TRBV30
TGTGCCTGGACCCAGTACAATGAGCAGTTCTTC
CAWTQYNEQFF
>NA|TRBJ1-4|TRBD1|TRBV7-7
TGTGCTAGCAGCCCCCAACAGGGGCAAGGTGAAAAACTGTTTTTT
CASSPQQGQGEKLFF
>few|TRBJ1-1|TRBD1|TRBV19
TGTGCCAGTAGTATTGTGACAGGGGACACTGAAGCTTTCTTT
CASSIVTGDTEAFF
>few|TRBJ2-7|NA|TRBV5-1
TGCGCCAGCAGCTTAACCCCGGACAGAAACTACGAGCAGTACTTC
CASSLTPDRNYEQYF
>NA|TRBJ1-2|NA|TRBV19
TGTGCCAGTAGTATAGGGCAGGGTTCCTATGGCTACACCTTC
CASSIGQGSYGYTF
>NA|TRBJ2-2|NA|TRBV5-8
TGTGCCAGCAGCTGGGGGCAGGTTATCCCACCCGGGGAGCTGTTTTTT
CASSWGQVIPPGELFF
>NA|TRBJ2-1|TRBD2|TRBV18
TGTGCCAGCTCACCCCGGACTAGCGGGGGGATCTCCTACAATGAGCAGTTCTTC
CASSPRTSGGISYNEQFF
>NA|TRBJ2-1|NA|TRBV19
TGTGCCAGTAGTATAGCCAGATTTCAGGATGAGCAGTTCTTC
CASSIARFQDEQFF
>few|TRBJ2-7|NA|TRBV19
TGTGCCAGTAGTATGTCGGACAGTTACGAGCAGTACTTC
CASSMSDSYEQYF
>few|TRBJ1-4|NA|TRBV29-1
TGCAGCGTCCAGGGCAGGGGAGGGGGAGAAAAACTGTTTTTT
CSVQGRGGGEKLFF
>NA|TRBJ2-5|NA|TRBV11-2
TGTGCCAGCAGCTTAGGGTCTACTCCGTACCAAGAGACCCAGTACTTC
CASSLGSTPYQETQYF